These 7 T cell receptor beta chains were all obtained from the same sample, sequenced in a study of cytomegalovirus exposure and HLA in healthy donors. Use of 60 Vbeta and 13 Jbeta primers characterized the PCR. This table comes from immunoSEQ multiplex PCR, and its TCRdb copy is limited to in-frame clones, with some not included. The sample has around 91,000 clones; more than 70% are singletons. Sequences were obtained from PBMCs. These receptors all stem from a male donor in good health and CMV-seropositive.

V and J are TRBV27 and TRBJ1-2, with TRBD1 identical over 12 bases. Germline trimming cut 6 bases from V and 6 bases from J; bases unmatched to any gene: 11. Germline V gene sequence: CDR1 MNHEY, CDR2 SMNVEV (reference sequence). The length of the CDR3 is 16 residues. The CDR3 DNA is TGTGCCAGCAGGACGGGACAGGGGGCGCTCTGGAATGGCTACACCTTC. Translation: CASRTGQGALWNGYTF.

V gene TRBV6-5 combines with J gene TRBJ1-6; 8 bases line up with TRBD1. CDR3 length equals 15 residues. CDR1 MNHEY and CDR2 SVGAGI come from the germline V gene. Unmatched junction bases numbered 9, after V lost 7 bases and J lost 7 bases. The CDR3 bases are TGTGCCAGCAACCGGGACAGGTTAAGAAATTCACCCCTCCACTTT. Its translation is CASNRDRLRNSPLHF.

The chain has TRBV6-1 and TRBJ2-4; 14 bases are a match to TRBD2. This CDR3 is built from 19 residues. Germline V CDR1 and CDR2: MNHNS, SASEGT. Trimming removed 1 base from V and 2 bases from J; junction bases left unmatched: 7. CDR3 loop: CASSEERLAGGPSKNIQYF. Written as DNA, the CDR3 is TGTGCCAGCAGTGAAGAACGACTAGCGGGAGGGCCTTCCAAAAACATTCAGTACTTC.

The J gene is TRBJ2-1, the V gene TRBV28; TRBD2 aligns across 9 bases. The CDR3 consists of 16 residues. The ends lost 6 bases at V and 6 bases at J; junction bases unmatched: 12. Germline V gene data show CDR1 as MDHEN and CDR2 as SYDVKM. In DNA, the CDR3 is TGTGCCAGCAGACCAAGGGGAGGGACTAGCCCCAATGAGCAGTTCTTC. Encoded protein: CASRPRGGTSPNEQFF.

In DNA form, the CDR3 reads TGTGCCAGCAGCTCTCTTAACAGGGGTTTCGCGTCTGGGGCCAACGTCCTGACTTTC. It is translated as CASSSLNRGFASGANVLTF. This chain links TRBV5-6 with TRBJ2-6, with 7 bases aligning to TRBD1. Germline CDR1 and CDR2: SGHDT and YYEEEE. V shed 3 bases, J shed 1 base, and the junction held 13 bases outside the gene matches. This CDR3 is built from 19 residues.

The rearrangement joins TRBV9 to TRBJ2-1, with TRBD1 matching 7 bases. V gave up 0 bases and J gave up 2 bases; unmatched junction bases: 5. The CDR3 extends over 16 amino acids. Germline CDR1 SGDLS, CDR2 YYNGEE. CDR3 loop: CASSVEGANPYNEQFF. The CDR3 DNA follows: TGTGCCAGCAGCGTAGAGGGGGCGAACCCCTACAATGAGCAGTTCTTC.

The V and J genes are TRBV7-9 and TRBJ1-3; perhaps TRBD1 as D (6 bases). Germline assignment: CDR1 SEHNR and CDR2 FQNEAQ (reference sequence). Trimming took off 1 base at V and 2 bases at J, with 12 bases between the two ends. This CDR3 comprises 16 residues. The CDR3 is CASSLGPQGAGNTIYF. CDR3 bases: TGTGCCAGCAGCTTAGGACCACAGGGAGCTGGAAACACCATATATTTT.